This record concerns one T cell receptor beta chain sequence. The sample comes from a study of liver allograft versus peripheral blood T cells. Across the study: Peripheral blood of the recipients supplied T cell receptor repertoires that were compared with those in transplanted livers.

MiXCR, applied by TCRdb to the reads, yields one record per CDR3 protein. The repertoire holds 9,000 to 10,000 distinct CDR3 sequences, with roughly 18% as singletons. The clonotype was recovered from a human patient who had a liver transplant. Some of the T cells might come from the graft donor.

The CDR3 loop reads CASSPRQGNYGYTF. The DNA for the CDR3 is TGTGCCAGCAGCCCTAGACAGGGGAACTATGGCTACACCTTC. The chain joins TRBV7-2 to TRBJ1-2; 8 nucleotides align to TRBD1. Germline values: CDR1 SGHTA, CDR2 FQGNSA. The CDR3 is 14 residues long. Trimming removed 5 bases from V and 2 bases from J; junction bases left unmatched: 4.